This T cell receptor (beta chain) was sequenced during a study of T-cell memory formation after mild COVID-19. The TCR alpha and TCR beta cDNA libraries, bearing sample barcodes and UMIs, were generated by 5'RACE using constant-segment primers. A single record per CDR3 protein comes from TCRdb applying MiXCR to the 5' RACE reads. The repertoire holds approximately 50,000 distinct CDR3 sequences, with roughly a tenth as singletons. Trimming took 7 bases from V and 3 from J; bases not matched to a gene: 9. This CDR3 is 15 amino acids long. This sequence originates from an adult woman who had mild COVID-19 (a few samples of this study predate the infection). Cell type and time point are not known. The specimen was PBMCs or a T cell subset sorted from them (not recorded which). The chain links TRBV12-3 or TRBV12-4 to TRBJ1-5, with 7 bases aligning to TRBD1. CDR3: CASTTTGAFNQPQHF. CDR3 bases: TGTGCCAGCACCACCACAGGGGCGTTCAATCAGCCCCAGCATTTT.